The 2 T cell receptor beta chains listed next were all sequenced from one sample in a study of shared clonotypes between healthy human individuals. Assay used: immunoSEQ multiplex PCR; TCRdb lists only in-frame clones, some missing. Altogether millions of clones are present, over 85% being singletons, with the ten largest covering 0.13%. The specimen sequenced was naive CD4+ T cells sorted from blood. Documented subset: CD45RA+ positively selected. The receptors were gathered from a man aged 18 to 30 in good health.

The rearrangement links TRBV5-1 to TRBJ2-5, with D tentatively TRBD2 (5 bases). Germline lookup yields CDR1 SGHRS and CDR2 YFSETQ. This CDR3 contains 14 residues. The germline V and J ends were trimmed by 4 bases and 2 bases, with 12 bases remaining between them. The CDR3 bases are TGCGCCAGCAGCCCTGACGGACTGCAAGAGACCCAGTACTTC. Residues: CASSPDGLQETQYF.

This sequence joins TRBV4-1 and TRBJ1-5, with D perhaps matching TRBD1 (5 bases). Germline V CDR1 and CDR2: MGHRA, YSYEKL. This CDR3 region has 14 residues. Trimming pared 0 bases from V and 4 bases from J, leaving 7 bases between. CDR3 DNA sequence: TGCGCCAGCAGCCAAGATAAGGGGAATCAGCCCCAGCATTTT. The encoded protein is CASSQDKGNQPQHF.